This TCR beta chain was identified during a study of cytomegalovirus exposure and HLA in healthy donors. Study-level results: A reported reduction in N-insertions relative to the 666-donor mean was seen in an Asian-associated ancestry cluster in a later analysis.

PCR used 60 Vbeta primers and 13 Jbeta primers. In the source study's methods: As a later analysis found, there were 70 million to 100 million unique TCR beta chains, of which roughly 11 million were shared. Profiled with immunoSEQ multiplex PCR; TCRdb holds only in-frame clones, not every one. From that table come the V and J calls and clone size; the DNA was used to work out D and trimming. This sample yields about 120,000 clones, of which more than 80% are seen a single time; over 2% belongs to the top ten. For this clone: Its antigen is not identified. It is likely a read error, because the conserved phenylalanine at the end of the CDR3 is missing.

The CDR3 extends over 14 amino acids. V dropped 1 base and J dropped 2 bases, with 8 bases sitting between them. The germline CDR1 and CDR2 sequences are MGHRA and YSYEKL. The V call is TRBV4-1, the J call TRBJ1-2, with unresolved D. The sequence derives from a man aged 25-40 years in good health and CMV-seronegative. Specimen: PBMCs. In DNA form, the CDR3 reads TGCGCCAGCAGCCAAGGGACGGACAACTATGGCTACACCCTC. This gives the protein CASSQGTDNYGYTL.